The entry below gives a single T cell receptor beta chain sequence along with its context. Here immunoSEQ multiplex PCR was the method, and the copy in TCRdb shows in-frame clones only, minus some. The sample contains tens of thousands of clones, approximately 79% of which appear only once. These data come from a study of blood T cell repertoires in COVID-19. CDR1 and CDR2 (germline): WNHNN, SYGVQD (reference sequence). This CDR3 is 13 amino acids long. V was cut by 4 bases and J by 6 bases, with 10 bases left in between. The sequence came from a woman of 80 years or more with acute or convalescent COVID-19. What was sequenced was peripheral blood. The chain links TRBV10-1 to TRBJ2-1; D is unresolved. CDR3 coding DNA: TGCGCCAGCAGTGGAGGCCTGACCAATGAGCAGTTCTTC. It yields the protein CASSGGLTNEQFF.